Listed here is a single T cell receptor (beta chain). The target antigen is unknown. This sample stems from a study of monozygotic twins with inflammatory bowel disease. Whole-study results and caveats: Among patients, repertoires may have gained variability from differing immunosuppressive treatments. Limited power may explain why concordant and discordant twins showed no difference in repertoire similarity.

The quantity of total RNA per TCR library was around 3.5 ug. TCRdb reprocessed the 5' RACE reads, with one entry per CDR3 protein and no DNA. The repertoire table contains some 330,000 distinct CDR3 sequences. Germline V lookup: CDR1 LNHNV, CDR2 YYDKDF (reference sequence). The CDR3 runs 15 residues. V usage is TRBV15 and J usage is TRBJ1-1. The sequenced material came from blood. This sequence was found in a human donor with ulcerative colitis or Crohn's disease, or a healthy co-twin of an affected twin (not recorded which). CDR3: CATSRDSAMNTEAFF. Full variable domain (rest looked up from reference TRBV15 and TRBJ1-1): DAMVIQNPRYQVTQFGKPVTLSCSQTLNHNVMYWYQQKSSQAPKLLFHYYDKDFNNEADTPDNFQSRRPNTSFCFLDIRSPGLGDTAMYLCATSRDSAMNTEAFFGQGTRLTVV.